These 14 T cell receptor beta chains were sequenced from one sample in a study of blood T cell repertoires in COVID-19. Clones were read by immunoSEQ multiplex PCR, and TCRdb kept only the in-frame ones, dropping some. The data show over 150,000 clones, about 88% seen once. Input material: PBMCs or T cells enriched from blood (not recorded which). These receptors were collected from a woman between 45 and 60 years old who had recovered from COVID-19.

The chain uses TRBV7-8 and TRBJ1-2; D is uncertain. The V gene's germline CDR1 is SGHVS and CDR2 FQNEAQ. V shed 5 bases and J shed 3 bases, with 13 bases lying between them. This CDR3 region has 14 residues. The CDR3 loop is CASSPSPEDYGYTF. DNA for the CDR3: TGTGCCAGCAGCCCTAGCCCCGAGGACTATGGCTACACCTTC.

This chain joins TRBV4-2 and TRBJ2-6, with D uncertain. The CDR3 runs to 16 residues. Germline assignment: CDR1 LGHNA and CDR2 YNFKEQ. V was trimmed by 0 bases and J by 4 bases, leaving 10 bases between them. The CDR3 loop is CASSQDASRGANVLTF. The CDR3 bases are TGTGCCAGCAGCCAAGATGCTTCCAGAGGGGCCAACGTCCTGACTTTC.

The rearrangement uses TRBV5-6 and TRBJ1-5, with 7 positions matching TRBD1. Germline-derived CDR1 and CDR2 are SGHDT and YYEEEE. V lost 3 bases and J lost 9; bases outside the gene matches: 12. The CDR3 covers 15 residues. Here the CDR3 DNA reads TGTGCCAGCAGCTGGGGTCAGGGGGGCGTAGGGCCCCAGCATTTT. Amino acids: CASSWGQGGVGPQHF.

This chain connects TRBV11-3 to TRBJ2-7; weak D call: TRBD1 (5 bases). The CDR3 totals 13 residues. V lost 5 bases, J lost 6 bases, and 14 bases lay in between. Germline assignment: CDR1 SGHNT and CDR2 YENEEA. The DNA for the CDR3 is TGTGCCAGCAGCGGAACAGGTGTACTCGAGCAGTACTTC. It yields the protein CASSGTGVLEQYF.

In the case of this clone: A read error may account for a junction end that differs from germline. This chain uses TRBV7-7 with TRBJ2-1; TRBD2 agrees at 10 bases. CDR3 size: 15 residues. In germline, CDR1 is SSHAT, CDR2 FNYEAQ (reference sequence). CDR3 protein: CASSPSSGRYNEQFF. The CDR3 DNA reads as TGTGCTAGCAGCCCAAGTAGCGGGAGGTACAATGAGCAGTTCTTC.

V gene TRBV7-9 combines with J gene TRBJ2-6; TRBD1 aligns across 7 bases. The CDR3 spans 15 residues. The V gene's germline CDR1 is SEHNR and CDR2 FQNEAQ (reference sequence). V dropped 10 bases and J dropped 0; count of bases not matched to a gene: 6. CDR3 residues: CATRGPNSGANVLTF. CDR3 DNA: TGTGCCACGAGGGGGCCCAACTCTGGGGCCAACGTCCTGACTTTC.

The V gene is TRBV18, the J gene TRBJ2-7; a weak D match, TRBD1 (6 bases). The CDR3 contains 15 residues. Germline V lookup: CDR1 KGHSH, CDR2 LQKENI. V lost 3 bases to trimming and J lost 2 bases, with 14 bases between them. The CDR3 here is CASSPEDSQAYEQYF. As DNA, the CDR3 is TGTGCCAGCTCACCTGAGGACAGCCAAGCCTACGAGCAGTACTTC.

V usage is TRBV6-6 and J usage is TRBJ2-5, with TRBD2 identical over 8 bases. The germline V gene has CDR1 MNHNY and CDR2 SVGAGI (reference sequence). V dropped 5 bases and J dropped 2; count of bases not matched to a gene: 7. The CDR3 totals 15 residues. The CDR3 DNA sequence: TGTGCCAGCAGTACAACGGGACTAGGGCAAGAGACCCAGTACTTC. Its translation is CASSTTGLGQETQYF.

The genes are TRBV5-5 and TRBJ1-1; no clear D gene. CDR1 is SGHKS and CDR2 is YYEKEE in the germline V gene (reference sequence). The CDR3 totals 16 residues. Trimming pared 4 bases from V and 1 base from J, leaving 17 bases between. CDR3 region: CASSRGFGEKNTEAFF. CDR3 in DNA: TGTGCCAGCAGCAGAGGCTTCGGGGAAAAGAACACTGAAGCTTTCTTT.

Concerning this clone: The sample holds other DNA sequences that translate to the same CDR3. The chain couples TRBV7-2 to TRBJ1-1, with 8 bases identical to TRBD1. After removal of 4 bases from V and 4 bases from J, the junction contained 5 bases not matched to a gene. The CDR3 spans 14 residues. CDR1 is SGHTA and CDR2 is FQGNSA in the germline V gene. For the CDR3, the DNA is TGTGCCAGCAGCTCCGGACAGGGCCGCACTGAAGCTTTCTTT. This gives the protein CASSSGQGRTEAFF.

J is TRBJ1-1 and V is TRBV7-9; D might be TRBD1 (6 bases). The V gene's germline CDR1 is SEHNR and CDR2 FQNEAQ (reference sequence). The CDR3 length is 14 residues. V lost 1 base and J lost 1, with 7 bases in between. The CDR3 bases are TGTGCCAGCAGCTTAGGAGGGGGGAACACTGAAGCTTTCTTT. Its translation is CASSLGGGNTEAFF.

The CDR3 loop reads CASSLGATNEKLFF. The CDR3, as DNA: TGTGCCAGCAGCTTGGGGGCTACTAATGAAAAACTGTTTTTT. V and J are TRBV7-9 and TRBJ1-4, with D possibly TRBD1 on 6 matching bases. The CDR3 sequence is 14 residues long. Between the trimmed V and J ends, which lost 3 bases and 2 bases, there was a span of 7 bases. CDR1 and CDR2 from the germline V gene are SEHNR and FQNEAQ (reference sequence).

The genes are TRBV2 and TRBJ1-4; D is ambiguous. V was shortened by 5 bases and J by 2 bases, with 9 bases between the two germline ends. The CDR3 length is 14 residues. The germline CDR1 and CDR2 sequences are SNHLY and FYNNEI. The CDR3 DNA sequence: TGTGCCAGCAGTTCGGGGTGGACTAATGAAAAACTGTTTTTT. This encodes CASSSGWTNEKLFF.

The chain has TRBV19 and TRBJ2-7; 11 bases fit TRBD2. CDR3 length: 14 amino acids. Germline V gene lookup returns CDR1 LNHDA and CDR2 SQIVND (reference sequence). Unmatched junction bases numbered 4, after V lost 7 bases and J lost 2 bases. The CDR3 bases are TGTGCCAGTACCCGGACTAGCGGGCCCTACGAGCAGTACTTC. Its protein is CASTRTSGPYEQYF.